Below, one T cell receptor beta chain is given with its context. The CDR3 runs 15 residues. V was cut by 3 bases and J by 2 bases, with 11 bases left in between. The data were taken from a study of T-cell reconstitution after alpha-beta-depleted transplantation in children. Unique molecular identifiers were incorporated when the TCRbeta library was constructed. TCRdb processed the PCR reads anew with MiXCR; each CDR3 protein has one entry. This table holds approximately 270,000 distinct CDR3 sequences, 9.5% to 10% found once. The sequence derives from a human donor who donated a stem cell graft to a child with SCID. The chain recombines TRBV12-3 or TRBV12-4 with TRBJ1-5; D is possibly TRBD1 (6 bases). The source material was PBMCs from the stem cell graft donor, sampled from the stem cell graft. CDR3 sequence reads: CASSFTGPRNQPQHF. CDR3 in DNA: TGTGCCAGCAGTTTCACAGGGCCGCGCAATCAGCCCCAGCATTTT.